Presented here are 23 T cell receptor beta chains from one specimen sequenced in a study of tumor and adjacent non-tumor tissue in lung cancer. TCRbeta libraries were built with three rounds of nested PCR, modified from ARM-PCR. TCRdb processed the multiplex PCR reads anew with MiXCR; each CDR3 protein has one entry. This table holds 70,000 to 90,000 distinct CDR3 sequences, about two thirds found once. No cell sorting was done before RNA was extracted from the tissue. More than 3 cm separated this lung sample from the edge of the tumor. Sample: distant non-tumor lung tissue. These receptor sequences come from a woman between 45 and 65 years old with non-small cell lung cancer.

For this clonotype: Given a much more abundant clone one base away, this may be a read error. The genes are TRBV20-1 and TRBJ2-5; D is unresolved. The V end lost 0 bases, the J end lost 5 bases, and 16 bases lay between the germline ends. Germline CDR1 is DFQATT and CDR2 is SNEGSKA (reference sequence). CDR3 length: 15 residues. Written as DNA, the CDR3 is TGCAGTGCTAGAGATGGGCACGGTGGATCGGAGACCCAGTACTTC. Residues: CSARDGHGGSETQYF.

Worth noting for this clonotype: Compared with germline, one end of the junction differs, possibly owing to a read error. The V call is TRBV29-1, the J call TRBJ2-1, with 7 bases that match TRBD1. The V gene's germline CDR1 is SQVTM and CDR2 ANQGSEA. This CDR3 spans 13 amino acids. CDR3 DNA: TGCAGCGGTGAATTAGGGGGCGGTAATGAGCAGTTCTTC. Its translation is CSGELGGGNEQFF.

Many counts were recorded for this clonotype. This rearrangement joins TRBV29-1 to TRBJ2-1; tentatively, D is TRBD1 (6 bases). From germline, CDR1 is SQVTM and CDR2 ANQGSEA. The CDR3 is 13 residues long. The V end was cut by 3 bases, the J end by 7 bases, with 13 bases between. Here the CDR3 DNA reads TGCAGCGTTGATAAAGGGGGTGCGAATGAGCAGTTCTTC. Its protein product is CSVDKGGANEQFF.

CDR3 nucleotides: TGTGCCAGCAGCTTAACGGGCCGAGAGATTCAGCCCCAGCATTTT. It translates to CASSLTGREIQPQHF. The chain has TRBV11-2 and TRBJ1-5; D uncertain. Germline lookup yields CDR1 SGHAT and CDR2 FQNNGV. Trimming pared 2 bases from V and 6 bases from J, leaving 14 bases between. The CDR3 runs 15 residues.

On this clonotype itself: The junction shows a germline mismatch at one end, possibly a read error. The CDR3 region has the DNA TGTGCCAGCAGCTTAGACGGAAATCAGTCCCAGCATTTT. Protein product: CASSLDGNQSQHF. The chain recombines TRBV11-2 with TRBJ1-5; D unclear. Germline V gene lookup returns CDR1 SGHAT and CDR2 FQNNGV. CDR3 size: 13 residues.

Of note for this clonotype: One end of the junction does not line up with germline, which may come from a read error. CDR3 sequence: CSAPRTGCFSEHYF. CDR3 in DNA: TGCAGTGCTCCCCGGACAGGGTGCTTCTCCGAGCACTACTTC. J is TRBJ2-7 and V is TRBV20-1; 8 bases line up with TRBD1. The V gene's germline CDR1 is DFQATT and CDR2 SNEGSKA (reference sequence). CDR3 length: 14 residues.

For this clonotype: One end of the junction fails to match germline, which may point to a read error. CDR3 sequence (DNA): TGTGCTAGCAGTTCGACTGACAGGGGGCCCCAAAACACTGAAGTTTTCTTT. This encodes CASSSTDRGPQNTEVFF. The chain joins TRBV28 to TRBJ1-1, with 10 bases identical to TRBD1. The length of the CDR3 is 17 residues. Germline V gene sequence: CDR1 MDHEN, CDR2 SYDVKM. The whole variable domain, filled in from reference TRBV28 and TRBJ1-1, reads DVKVTQSSRYLVKRTGEKVFLECVQDMDHENMFWYRQDPGLGLRLIYFSYDVKMKEKGDIPEGYSVSREKKERFSLILESASTNQTSMYLCASSSTDRGPQNTEVFFGQGTRLTVV.

Comments on this clonotype: This may be a read error: a much more frequent sequence differs by one nucleotide. The gene calls are TRBV6-2 or TRBV6-3 and TRBJ2-7, with D tentatively TRBD1 or TRBD2 (5 bases each). Trimming left V 5 bases short and J 5 bases short, with 13 bases between. The CDR3 covers 13 residues. Per the germline V gene, CDR1 is MNHEY and CDR2 is SVGEGT. In DNA form, the CDR3 reads TGTGCCAGCAGTCGGGACGTATGCGACGAGCAGTACTTC. Translation gives CASSRDVCDEQYF.

The chain combines TRBV20-1 with TRBJ2-7, with D perhaps TRBD1 or TRBD2 (7 bases each). Trimming pared 6 bases from V and 8 bases from J, leaving 26 bases between. Germline CDR1 and CDR2: DFQATT and SNEGSKA (reference sequence). The CDR3 sequence is 15 residues long. CDR3 protein: CSASPGGQREYKQYF. The CDR3 DNA is TGCAGTGCCTCACCGGGGGGACAGAGAGAGTACAAGCAGTACTTC.

On this clonotype: No conserved phenylalanine or tryptophan ends this CDR3, so it is likely a read error. The gene calls are TRBV24-1 and TRBJ2-3; D tentatively reads TRBD1 or TRBD2 (5 bases each). The V and J ends lost 9 bases and 0 bases respectively, with 12 bases between them. The CDR3 is 14 residues long. CDR1 and CDR2 (germline): KGHDR, SFDVKD. CDR3 protein: CATRVRDSTDTQYY. DNA for the CDR3: TGTGCCACCCGTGTACGGGACAGCACAGATACGCAGTATTAT.

In the case of this clonotype: Germline is not matched at one junction end, which may reflect a read error. V gene TRBV4-1 combines with J gene TRBJ1-3; D not certain. CDR1 is MGHRA and CDR2 is YSYEKL in the germline V gene. CDR3 length: 14 residues. The CDR3 spells CASSQTASGNIIYF. The CDR3, as DNA: TGCGCCAGCAGCCAAACGGCATCTGGAAACATCATATATTTT.

This clonotype was counted many times. The rearrangement links TRBV20-1 to TRBJ1-1; D unclear. There are 14 residues in the CDR3. V lost 3 bases and J lost 11, with 22 bases in between. The germline V gene encodes CDR1 DFQATT and CDR2 SNEGSKA (reference sequence). The CDR3 loop is CSASTQLLAPEAFF. As DNA, the CDR3 is TGCAGTGCTAGCACCCAGCTGCTAGCCCCGGAGGCTTTCTTT.

Notes on this clonotype: The DNA is omitted, as the CDR3 cannot be located on it reliably, and the CDR3 follows TCRdb's listing. The chain combines TRBV20-1 with TRBJ1-2. CDR1 and CDR2 from the germline V gene are DFQATT and SNEGSKA (reference sequence). From its first to its last residue, the CDR3 has 14 amino acids. The CDR3 protein is CSVRVQPGYYGCTF.

This clonotype came up once. The chain combines TRBV12-3 or TRBV12-4 with TRBJ1-5; 8 bases align to TRBD1. CDR3 length equals 15 residues. The J segment lost 7 bases and the V segment lost 5 bases, leaving 10 bases of the junction unmatched. As DNA, the CDR3 is TGTGCCAGCAGTGCCCGGGACAGGTGGCGGCAGCCCCAGCATTTT. Translation: CASSARDRWRQPQHF.

This clonotype was observed a single time. The conserved final phenylalanine or tryptophan is absent from the CDR3, which likely points to a read error. The V gene is TRBV5-6, the J gene TRBJ1-1; the match to TRBD1 covers 8 bases. The CDR3 covers 12 residues. In germline, CDR1 is SGHDT, CDR2 YYEEEE. V shed 6 bases and J 8 bases; nucleotides not matched to a gene: 6. The CDR3 protein is CASTPQGDEAFL. The CDR3 bases are TGTGCCAGCACGCCACAGGGGGACGAAGCTTTCTTA.

This clonotype rates as medium-sized. This rearrangement joins TRBV11-2 to TRBJ2-3, with D unresolved. V was pared by 5 bases and J by 3 bases, with 3 bases between. The germline V gene has CDR1 SGHAT and CDR2 FQNNGV. CDR3 length equals 11 residues. The CDR3 region has the DNA TGTGCCAGCAGCCATACAGATACGCAGTATTTT. Its protein is CASSHTDTQYF.

As concerns this clonotype: Mismatch with germline at one junction end may stem from a read error. The CDR3 nucleotides are TGTGCCAGCAATCGACTGGGACAGGGTGGAACTGAAGCTTACTTT. It is translated as CASNRLGQGGTEAYF. The chain uses TRBV12-3 or TRBV12-4 and TRBJ1-1; 9 nucleotides align to TRBD1. The CDR3 contains 15 residues.

Details on this clonotype: One end of the junction varies from germline; a read error may be responsible. This sequence joins TRBV4-3 and TRBJ2-6; D is undetermined. Per germline, CDR1 LGHNA and CDR2 YSLEER. The CDR3 has 17 residues. The CDR3 here is CANSQDAGLSEANILTF. The CDR3 nucleotides are TGCGCCAACAGCCAAGACGCAGGTTTATCTGAGGCCAACATCCTGACTTTC.

In regard to this clonotype: The junction and the germline gene differ at one end; a read error may be behind it. The chain carries TRBV6-5 and TRBJ1-5; the D gene is possibly TRBD1 (5 bases). This CDR3 region has 18 residues. Germline V gene sequence: CDR1 MNHEY, CDR2 SVGAGI. CDR3 in DNA: TGTGCCAGCAGCTCGCGGGCGGCAGGACAATATAGGAATCAGTCCCAGCATTTT. This encodes CASSSRAAGQYRNQSQHF.

Note on this clonotype: Mismatch with germline at one junction end may stem from a read error. The chain uses TRBV6-6 and TRBJ2-6; D possibly matches TRBD1 or TRBD2 (5 bases each). Germline assignment: CDR1 MNHNY and CDR2 SVGAGI (reference sequence). The CDR3 length is 16 residues. This CDR3 is CASTKEAYFGTNLLTF. The CDR3 nucleotides read TGTGCCAGCACCAAGGAGGCGTACTTTGGGACCAACCTCCTGACTTTC.

As regards this clonotype: An end of the junction differs from the germline gene, which may be a read error. V is TRBV6-6 and J is TRBJ2-6; D might be TRBD1 or TRBD2, each matching 5 bases. Per germline, CDR1 MNHNY and CDR2 SVGAGI (reference sequence). The CDR3 runs to 16 residues. In DNA form, the CDR3 reads TGTGCCAGCATCGAGGAGGCGTACTCTGGGGCCAACGTCCTAACTTTC. Translating it yields CASIEEAYSGANVLTF.

With respect to this clonotype: The junction differs from germline at one of its ends, possibly a read error. V usage is TRBV4-2 and J usage is TRBJ2-7; TRBD1 might be the D (6 bases). The CDR3 covers 14 residues. Germline V lookup: CDR1 LGHNA, CDR2 YNFKEQ. The CDR3 loop reads CASSQDRSPYDQYF. CDR3 nucleotides: TGTGCTAGCAGTCAAGACAGGAGCCCCTACGATCAGTACTTC.

A note on this clonotype: Relative to the germline gene, one junction end is altered; a read error may explain this. This chain links TRBV11-3 with TRBJ2-1; possibly TRBD1 or TRBD2 for D (5 bases each). Germline CDR1 SGHNT, CDR2 YENEEA. CDR3 size: 19 residues. DNA of the CDR3: TGTGCCAGCAGCTCATACTCCGGGACCCCAAGGATTCTCCACAATGAGCTGTTCTTC. The encoded protein is CASSSYSGTPRILHNELFF.